This paragraph reports one T cell receptor (beta chain). No antigen is known for it. This CDR3 contains 16 residues. Using immunoSEQ multiplex PCR, the repertoire was profiled, and TCRdb retains in-frame clones only, with some absent. Of about 30,000 clones in the sample, 85% to 90% were seen once. This entry belongs to a study of lymphopenia after photon versus proton radiotherapy. Points from the study as a whole: Only patients who died were analyzed for survival; proton advantage is unproven. Post-nadir diversity loss with photons came from oligoclonal expansion, particularly CD8+ Temra cells.

This clonotype was sampled from a woman aged 60-75 years with cholangiocarcinoma. Some clones in this sample may be carry-over from other donors' samples. Specimen: peripheral blood, collected from a patient treated with proton-based radiotherapy. The rearrangement links TRBV21-1 to TRBJ1-1; no check of the table's D call, TRBD1, against the DNA was made. TRBV21-1 is described as a pseudogene. CDR3 loop: CASSRRTGALNTEAFF. CDR3 sequence (DNA): TGTGCCAGCAGCAGACGGACAGGAGCCCTGAACACTGAAGCTTTCTTT.